The present entry profiles one T cell receptor (beta chain) with its context. The target antigen is unknown. The library was made from cDNA and included unique molecular identifiers. Using its own MiXCR run on the PCR reads, TCRdb lists one record per CDR3 protein. The sample records 820,000 or so distinct CDR3 sequences, approximately 53% being singletons. Germline V gives CDR1 DFQATT, CDR2 SNEGSKA (reference sequence). CDR3 length: 14 residues. V was clipped by 5 bases and J by 1 base, with 14 bases between them. This specimen belongs to a study of post-analysis software for immune sequencing data. Study-wide findings and caveats: There were five TRBV segments more frequent in patients than controls, and TRBV5-6, TRBV5-1 and TRBV20-1 were among them.

The chain links TRBV20-1 to TRBJ1-1; D gene uncertain. The sample taken for sequencing was blood. The receptor was derived from a girl aged 5-17 years with multiple sclerosis. CDR3 nucleotides: TGCAGTGCTCTGCGGACGGCGCCGAACACTGAAGCTTTCTTT. Translating gives CSALRTAPNTEAFF.